Listed below are T cell receptor beta chains from one sample, sequenced in a study of cytomegalovirus exposure and HLA in healthy donors. The method was immunoSEQ multiplex PCR; TCRdb's version includes in-frame clones alone and lacks a portion of them. The table lists 100,000 to 150,000 clones, approximately 87% of them singletons, with 20% in the top ten. Sequencing was done on a sample of PBMCs. These receptors were obtained from a man aged 18-30 years in good health and CMV-seropositive. Each CDR3 is given with its conserved first and last residue. The order of the fields is clone size, D gene, J gene, V gene, CDR3 protein, CDR3 DNA. D genes are given only for firm matches. For some rows the clone size is stated as once, few or many, or as a class when expanded; others skip it.

clone size: once; D gene: TRBD2; J gene: TRBJ2-1; V gene: TRBV5-6; CDR3 protein: CASSLRAGGPYNEQFF; CDR3 DNA: TGTGCCAGCAGCTTGCGGGCGGGGGGGCCCTACAATGAGCAGTTCTTC
clone size: .; D gene: .; J gene: TRBJ2-3; V gene: TRBV5-8; CDR3 protein: CASSWRGSDTQYF; CDR3 DNA: TGTGCCAGCAGCTGGAGGGGATCTGATACGCAGTATTTT
clone size: .; D gene: .; J gene: TRBJ1-1; V gene: TRBV10-3; CDR3 protein: CATAGVDLRGAEAFF; CDR3 DNA: TGTGCCACCGCGGGGGTGGACCTGAGGGGGGCTGAAGCTTTCTTT
clone size: few; D gene: .; J gene: TRBJ2-5; V gene: TRBV7-6; CDR3 protein: CASSPQWGGETQYF; CDR3 DNA: TGTGCCAGCAGCCCCCAATGGGGAGGAGAGACCCAGTACTTC
clone size: few; D gene: .; J gene: TRBJ1-2; V gene: TRBV19; CDR3 protein: CASGPRTDYGYTF; CDR3 DNA: TGTGCCAGTGGCCCGCGGACTGACTATGGCTACACCTTC
clone size: once; D gene: TRBD2; J gene: TRBJ2-5; V gene: TRBV11-2; CDR3 protein: CASSQGLGETQYF; CDR3 DNA: TGTGCCAGCAGCCAAGGACTAGGAGAGACCCAGTACTTC
clone size: .; D gene: .; J gene: TRBJ2-1; V gene: TRBV2; CDR3 protein: CASSDSRDSPGNEQFF; CDR3 DNA: TGTGCCAGCAGTGACTCTCGGGACTCCCCGGGCAATGAGCAGTTCTTC
clone size: .; D gene: .; J gene: TRBJ1-2; V gene: TRBV5-1; CDR3 protein: CASSLEQVEYTF; CDR3 DNA: TGCGCCAGCAGCTTGGAACAGGTAGAATACACCTTC
clone size: .; D gene: .; J gene: TRBJ2-1; V gene: TRBV21-1; CDR3 protein: CASSSKVRGCNEQFF; CDR3 DNA: TGTGCCAGCAGCTCGAAGGTCCGCGGGTGCAATGAGCAGTTCTTC
clone size: .; D gene: .; J gene: TRBJ1-1; V gene: TRBV29-1; CDR3 protein: CSVVGNPGAGVGTEAFF; CDR3 DNA: TGCAGCGTTGTGGGTAATCCGGGGGCGGGAGTAGGCACTGAAGCTTTCTTT
clone size: .; D gene: .; J gene: TRBJ2-7; V gene: TRBV7-9; CDR3 protein: CASSLSCLTATYEQYF; CDR3 DNA: TGTGCCAGCAGCTTAAGCTGTCTGACAGCAACCTACGAGCAGTACTTC
clone size: .; D gene: TRBD1; J gene: TRBJ1-2; V gene: TRBV11-2; CDR3 protein: CASSPGQGENYGYTF; CDR3 DNA: TGTGCCAGCAGCCCGGGACAGGGGGAAAACTATGGCTACACCTTC
clone size: .; D gene: .; J gene: TRBJ2-2; V gene: TRBV10-3; CDR3 protein: CAAYKGGSATGELFF; CDR3 DNA: TGTGCCGCCTACAAAGGCGGGTCTGCCACCGGGGAGCTGTTTTTT
clone size: .; D gene: TRBD1; J gene: TRBJ1-5; V gene: TRBV30; CDR3 protein: CAWSAPTGQVINQPQHF; CDR3 DNA: TGTGCCTGGAGTGCACCCACGGGACAGGTTATCAATCAGCCCCAGCATTTT
clone size: .; D gene: TRBD2; J gene: TRBJ2-1; V gene: TRBV5-1; CDR3 protein: CASSRSGGSSYNEQFF; CDR3 DNA: TGCGCCAGCAGCCGTAGCGGGGGGAGCTCCTACAATGAGCAGTTCTTC
clone size: .; D gene: TRBD1; J gene: TRBJ1-2; V gene: TRBV18; CDR3 protein: CASSPSRGQPYGYTF; CDR3 DNA: TGTGCCAGCTCACCAAGCAGGGGACAGCCTTATGGCTACACCTTC
clone size: .; D gene: TRBD1; J gene: TRBJ2-7; V gene: TRBV11-2; CDR3 protein: CASSSIRGPGEQYF; CDR3 DNA: TGTGCCAGCAGCTCCATCAGGGGGCCCGGGGAGCAGTACTTC
clone size: .; D gene: TRBD1; J gene: TRBJ2-1; V gene: TRBV13; CDR3 protein: CASKPGQGVNEQFF; CDR3 DNA: TGTGCCAGCAAACCGGGACAGGGCGTCAATGAGCAGTTCTTC
clone size: .; D gene: .; J gene: TRBJ2-5; V gene: TRBV10-3; CDR3 protein: CAISPAGAPQETQYF; CDR3 DNA: TGTGCCATCAGTCCCGCGGGGGCTCCGCAAGAGACCCAGTACTTC
clone size: .; D gene: .; J gene: TRBJ2-3; V gene: TRBV28; CDR3 protein: CASSFVAGTDTQYF; CDR3 DNA: TGTGCCAGCAGTTTCGTTGCGGGCACAGATACGCAGTATTTT
clone size: .; D gene: .; J gene: TRBJ1-2; V gene: TRBV6-5; CDR3 protein: CASSYRAGFQNYGYTF; CDR3 DNA: TGTGCCAGCAGTTACCGGGCGGGTTTTCAAAACTATGGCTACACCTTC
clone size: once; D gene: .; J gene: TRBJ2-3; V gene: TRBV7-9; CDR3 protein: CASSPRRGSTDTQYF; CDR3 DNA: TGTGCCAGCAGCCCCCGACGGGGTAGCACAGATACGCAGTATTTT
clone size: .; D gene: TRBD1; J gene: TRBJ2-7; V gene: TRBV6-5; CDR3 protein: CASSQDRAYEQYF; CDR3 DNA: TGTGCCAGCAGTCAGGACAGGGCCTACGAGCAGTACTTC
clone size: .; D gene: TRBD2; J gene: TRBJ2-1; V gene: TRBV6-5; CDR3 protein: CASSWGGVRNEQFF; CDR3 DNA: TGTGCCAGCAGCTGGGGAGGGGTCAGAAATGAGCAGTTCTTC
clone size: .; D gene: .; J gene: TRBJ2-7; V gene: TRBV6-5; CDR3 protein: CASSFRDNSYGQYF; CDR3 DNA: TGTGCCAGCAGCTTCCGGGACAATTCCTACGGGCAGTACTTC
clone size: .; D gene: .; J gene: TRBJ2-5; V gene: TRBV9; CDR3 protein: CASSVTAFETQYF; CDR3 DNA: TGTGCCAGCAGCGTGACAGCGTTCGAGACCCAGTACTTC
clone size: .; D gene: TRBD1; J gene: TRBJ1-6; V gene: TRBV7-4; CDR3 protein: CASSAIYGTGRTDNSPLHF; CDR3 DNA: TGTGCCAGCAGCGCGATTTACGGGACAGGCCGAACCGATAATTCACCCCTCCACTTT
clone size: .; D gene: .; J gene: TRBJ1-2; V gene: TRBV27; CDR3 protein: CASSLFEGYGYTF; CDR3 DNA: TGTGCCAGCAGTTTATTTGAGGGCTATGGCTACACCTTC
clone size: once; D gene: .; J gene: TRBJ2-1; V gene: TRBV27; CDR3 protein: CASSLMGPGEQFF; CDR3 DNA: TGTGCCAGCAGTTTAATGGGGCCGGGTGAGCAGTTCTTC
clone size: .; D gene: TRBD2; J gene: TRBJ2-2; V gene: TRBV5-4; CDR3 protein: CASSLVWLAGGGTGELFF; CDR3 DNA: TGTGCCAGCAGCTTGGTGTGGCTAGCGGGGGGTGGCACCGGGGAGCTGTTTTTT
clone size: .; D gene: TRBD2; J gene: TRBJ2-3; V gene: TRBV10-2; CDR3 protein: CASRAGTTHTDTQYF; CDR3 DNA: TGCGCCAGCAGGGCCGGGACTACCCACACAGATACGCAGTATTTT